Listed here is a single T cell receptor (beta chain). This specimen comes from a study of blood T cell repertoires in COVID-19. Background on the study: The United States, Italy and Spain provided the acute and convalescent COVID-19 samples. The cDNA or gDNA used as material had been derived from T cells, B-cell-depleted T cells, or PBMCs.

Patients from Seattle were sampled longitudinally, starting during active infection. The method was immunoSEQ multiplex PCR; TCRdb's version includes in-frame clones alone and lacks a portion of them. The sample includes roughly 260,000 clones, more than 85% of them seen just once. Germline lookup yields CDR1 SGHRS and CDR2 YFSETQ. V shed 2 bases and J 8 bases; nucleotides not matched to a gene: 9. The CDR3 runs to 14 residues. The receptor comes from a person between 18 and 35 years old with COVID-19, enrolled during active disease. The material sequenced was peripheral blood. This sequence joins TRBV5-1 and TRBJ1-1; 7 bases are a match to TRBD1. CDR3 coding DNA: TGCGCCAGCAGCTTCGGGACAGTCGGAAGGGAAGCTTTCTTT. It is translated as CASSFGTVGREAFF. Supplemented by reference TRBV5-1 and TRBJ1-1, the full variable domain reads KAGVTQTPRYLIKTRGQQVTLSCSPISGHRSVSWYQQTPGQGLQFLFEYFSETQRNKGNFPGRFSGRQFSNSRSEMNVSTLELGDSALYLCASSFGTVGREAFFGQGTRLTVV.